A selection of T cell receptor beta chains follows, all from one sample in a study of T cell repertoires in cytomegalovirus infection. Their cognate antigens are unknown. TCRdb re-derived calls from the reads in MiXCR, one entry per CDR3 protein. This sample has about 830,000 distinct CDR3 sequences, with roughly 33% found just once. The material sequenced was cultured CD8+ T cells from PBMCs, taken from culture after CMV antigen stimulation. These receptors came from a human donor in good health (CMV status not recorded). Some clones in this sample may be carry-over from other donors' samples. Both conserved end residues are part of each CDR3. The order of the fields is J gene, V gene, D gene, CDR3 length, clone size, CDR3 DNA, CDR3 protein. The D gene is left open where the match is weak. Expanded clones get a size class; other rows say once, few or many, or leave the size out.

TRBJ2-2	TRBV15	TRBD2	16	-	TGTGCCACCAGCACTCCGGCTCTAGCGGCGTTCGGGGAGCTGTTTTTT	CATSTPALAAFGELFF
TRBJ1-1	TRBV7-6	-	19	once	TGTGCCAGCAGCTTAGTTGGTCTAGACACAGGGCCGATGAACACTGAAGCTTTCTTT	CASSLVGLDTGPMNTEAFF
TRBJ1-3	TRBV10-3	TRBD1	15	few	TGTGCCATCACTTCGACAGGGGATACAGGAAACACCATATATTTT	CAITSTGDTGNTIYF
TRBJ2-3	TRBV4-1	-	14	many	TGCGCCAGCAGCCAAGAGGGGAGCACAGATACGCAGTATTTT	CASSQEGSTDTQYF
TRBJ1-1	TRBV25-1	-	13	-	TGTGCCAGCAGTGTGCGTTTATTTACTGAAGCTTTCTTT	CASSVRLFTEAFF
TRBJ2-1	TRBV4-2	TRBD2	16	few	TGTGCCAGCAGCCAGTTCGGGGGGGCCCAAATCCATGAGCAGTTCTTC	CASSQFGGAQIHEQFF
TRBJ1-5	TRBV7-9	TRBD1	15	-	TGTGCCAGCAGATCGGGACAGGGGGTACGAGAGCCCCAGCATTTT	CASRSGQGVREPQHF
TRBJ1-5	TRBV5-1	-	15	-	TGCGCCAGCAGCTTGTACCCTAATAGCAATCAGCCCCAGCATTTT	CASSLYPNSNQPQHF
TRBJ2-5	TRBV12-3/TRBV12-4	TRBD1	14	-	TGTGCCAACACCTGGGGGACAGCACAAGAGACCCAGTACTTC	CANTWGTAQETQYF
TRBJ1-1	TRBV27	-	14	few	TGTGCCAGCAGTTTAAACGGTAGGGTGAACAAAGCTTTCTTT	CASSLNGRVNKAFF
TRBJ2-1	TRBV7-6	TRBD2	18	many	TGTGCCAGCCAACGGGTACTAGCTAGCGGGGGAAGGGAAAATGAGCAGTTCTTC	CASQRVLASGGRENEQFF
TRBJ1-1	TRBV7-3	-	17	once	TGTGCCAGCAGCTTTGTTGGACGGGGCAGGGAGGACACTGAAGCTTTCTTT	CASSFVGRGREDTEAFF
TRBJ1-1	TRBV6-1	-	14	few	TGTGCCAGCACCACTAGACAGAAGAACACTGAAGCTTTCTTT	CASTTRQKNTEAFF
TRBJ2-3	TRBV10-3	-	15	few	TGTGCCATCAGTGAGAGGCTAGCGAGCACAGATACGCAGTATTTT	CAISERLASTDTQYF
TRBJ2-1	TRBV27	-	17	-	TGTGCCAGCAGTCCGACCACAGGGGACTTCTCCTACAATGAGCAGTTCTTC	CASSPTTGDFSYNEQFF
TRBJ1-1	TRBV27	TRBD1	15	-	TGTACCAGCAGTTCGACAGGGGGAACTAACACTGAAGCTTTCTTT	CTSSSTGGTNTEAFF
TRBJ2-5	TRBV7-2	-	14	many	TGTGCCAGCAGCTTAATAACTAACCAAGAGACCCAGTACTTC	CASSLITNQETQYF
TRBJ2-7	TRBV20-1	TRBD1	12	-	TGCAGTGCTACCCCGACAGGGTGGGAGCAGTACTTC	CSATPTGWEQYF
TRBJ2-1	TRBV12-3/TRBV12-4	TRBD2	16	-	TGTGCCAGCAGCCCTATGGGGCTAGCGGGGTACAATGAGCAGTTCTTC	CASSPMGLAGYNEQFF
TRBJ2-7	TRBV6-5	TRBD1	15	few	TGTGCCAGCAGTTACTCGGGACAGTCCTTCTACGAGCAGTACTTC	CASSYSGQSFYEQYF
TRBJ2-7	TRBV2	-	12	-	TGTGCCAGCTTACCAGGGTTGTACGAGCAGTACTTC	CASLPGLYEQYF
TRBJ2-2	TRBV12-3/TRBV12-4	TRBD1	14	few	TGTGCCAGCAGTTTAGCGACAGGGTCCGGGGAGCTGTTTTTT	CASSLATGSGELFF
TRBJ2-1	TRBV19	-	16	few	TGTGCCAGTAGTATAGTTAGTTCGGGCTCCTACAATGAGCAGTTCTTC	CASSIVSSGSYNEQFF
TRBJ2-1	TRBV20-1	-	16	-	TGCAGTGCTAGACCCATAACTCGGAGCTCCTACAATGAGCAGTTCTTC	CSARPITRSSYNEQFF
TRBJ2-1	TRBV27	TRBD2	17	few	TGTGCCAGCAGTCCCCATGTACTAGCGCGGGGATACAATGAGCAGTTCTTC	CASSPHVLARGYNEQFF
TRBJ2-6	TRBV7-9	TRBD1	19	-	TGTGCCAGCAGCTTCGGATACGGACAGGGGCTCTCTGGGGCCAACGTCCTGACTTTC	CASSFGYGQGLSGANVLTF
TRBJ1-2	TRBV13	-	14	-	TGTGCCAGCAGCGCCATGACTGTTAACTATGGCTACACCTTC	CASSAMTVNYGYTF
TRBJ2-5	TRBV6-1	TRBD1	13	few	TGTGCCGCCGAGGACAGGGTGTTAGAGACCCAGTACTTC	CAAEDRVLETQYF
TRBJ1-1	TRBV12-3/TRBV12-4	-	15	-	TGTGCCAGCAGTTTAAGAGGTGGGGTGTCGACTGAAGCTTTCTTT	CASSLRGGVSTEAFF
TRBJ1-1	TRBV6-7	TRBD1	14	few	TGTGCCAGCAGTTACACGGACAGGGGCTCTGAAGCTTTCTTT	CASSYTDRGSEAFF
TRBJ2-2	TRBV29-1	-	12	-	TGCAGCGTTGTTCTCGACACCGGGGAGCTGTTTTTT	CSVVLDTGELFF
TRBJ2-2	TRBV2	-	16	-	TGTGCCAGCGCTTCTCGGGGGGCGCAGGGCACCGGGGAGCTGTTTTTT	CASASRGAQGTGELFF
TRBJ2-1	TRBV19	-	16	-	TGTGCCAGTACCCACACCCGGGGGCCTTATTACAATGAGCAGTTCTTC	CASTHTRGPYYNEQFF
TRBJ1-3	TRBV20-1	TRBD1	14	-	TGCAGTGCTGCGGACAGGGGAGTTGGAAACACCATATATTTT	CSAADRGVGNTIYF
TRBJ1-1	TRBV6-5	TRBD1	15	few	TGTGCCAGCAGCACGGACAGGGCGCGTAGTACCGGAGCTTTCTTT	CASSTDRARSTGAFF
TRBJ2-1	TRBV23-1	TRBD1	17	few	TGCGCCAGCAGGCGGACAGGGGCACAACCCGTATTCAATGAGCAGTTCTTC	CASRRTGAQPVFNEQFF
TRBJ1-2	TRBV7-9	-	14	many	TGTGCCAGCAGCTTTCCGACCGAAGTCTATGGCTACACCTTC	CASSFPTEVYGYTF
TRBJ2-5	TRBV7-9	TRBD1	15	few	TGTGCCAGCAGCAACCGGGACAGGGGGTCAGAGACCCAGTACTTC	CASSNRDRGSETQYF
TRBJ2-3	TRBV27	TRBD2	16	-	TGTGCCAGCAGTTTCCTCGGCGGGGGGGCATCAGATACGCAGTATTTT	CASSFLGGGASDTQYF
TRBJ2-1	TRBV4-1	-	15	-	TGCGCCAGCAGCCAAGATTTTCAGGGATCAGGTGAGCAGTTCTTC	CASSQDFQGSGEQFF
TRBJ1-1	TRBV7-9	TRBD1	14	-	TGTGCCAGCAGCCCGCCAGGGGGCTGGTCTGAAGCTTTCTTT	CASSPPGGWSEAFF
TRBJ1-2	TRBV7-8	-	12	-	TGTGCCAGCAGCGGAGACAGGTCCTCTGGCACCTTC	CASSGDRSSGTF
TRBJ1-1	TRBV19	-	12	few	TGTGCCACACAATCAGCCTACACTGAAGCTTTCTTT	CATQSAYTEAFF
TRBJ1-6	TRBV12-5	-	17	few	TGTGCTAGTGGTCCCCCAACACAGGGACTCAATAATTCACCCCTCCACTTT	CASGPPTQGLNNSPLHF
TRBJ2-3	TRBV9	-	15	-	TGTGCCAGCAGCTTGTCCGGATGGTCGCCAGATACGCAGTATTTT	CASSLSGWSPDTQYF
TRBJ2-5	TRBV12-3/TRBV12-4	TRBD2	16	-	TGTGCCAGCAGTTTTGTAGCGGGGGAACTTCAAGAGACCCAGTACTTC	CASSFVAGELQETQYF
TRBJ2-2	TRBV4-1	-	19	-	TGCGCCAGCAGCCGCGGCCCTAGGACGGATTCTTTGAACACCGGGGAGCTGTTTTTT	CASSRGPRTDSLNTGELFF
TRBJ2-2	TRBV6-4	-	14	-	TGTGCCAGCAGTGACGACTTGTTCACCGGGGAGCTGTTTTTT	CASSDDLFTGELFF